There are a few counts of the clone carrying this TCR beta chain. Its antigen is as yet unknown. Looked up from germline, CDR1 is MDHEN and CDR2 is SYDVKM. The CDR3 has 15 amino acids. Trimming at V came to 5 bases and at J to 4 bases, leaving 4 bases not matched to a gene. The sample belongs to a study of shared clonotypes between healthy human individuals. Study-wide points: Genetic and exposure-history diversity was limited by the small donor number.

Every immunoSEQ plate was one replicate of a subset's evenly spread DNA. Clones were read by immunoSEQ multiplex PCR, and TCRdb kept only the in-frame ones, dropping some. This repertoire shows fewer than 700,000 clones, around 77% found once; its top ten account for approximately 12%. This sequence joins TRBV28 and TRBJ2-2, with TRBD1 matching 10 bases. The receptor was isolated from a woman between 40 and 50 years old in good health. Some clones in this sample may be carry-over from other donors' samples. The sequencing sample was made of PBMCs. This chain's CDR3 is CASSTRQGATGELFF. In nucleotides, the CDR3 is TGTGCCAGCAGTACCCGACAGGGGGCCACCGGGGAGCTGTTTTTT.